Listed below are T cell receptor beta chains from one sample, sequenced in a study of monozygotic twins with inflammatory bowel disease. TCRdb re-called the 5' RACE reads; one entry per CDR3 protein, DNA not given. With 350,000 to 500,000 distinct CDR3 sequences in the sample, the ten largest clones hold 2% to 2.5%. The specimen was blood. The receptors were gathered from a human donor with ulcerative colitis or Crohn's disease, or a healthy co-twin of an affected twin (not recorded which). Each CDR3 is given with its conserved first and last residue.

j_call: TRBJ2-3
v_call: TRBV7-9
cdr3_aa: CASSRTSADTQYF

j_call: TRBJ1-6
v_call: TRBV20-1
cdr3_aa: CSARGDSNSPLHF

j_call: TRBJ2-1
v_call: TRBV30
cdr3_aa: CAWSPSGAPKFF

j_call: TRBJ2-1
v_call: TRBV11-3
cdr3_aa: CATSLDTSGGAAEQFF

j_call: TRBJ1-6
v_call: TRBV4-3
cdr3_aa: CASSLGGQNSPLHF

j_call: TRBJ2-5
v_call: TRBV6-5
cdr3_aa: CASSYSGSAKSETQYF

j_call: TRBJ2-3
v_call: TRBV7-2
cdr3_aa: CASSLRGDGAQDTQYF

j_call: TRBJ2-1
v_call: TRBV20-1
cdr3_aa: CSGTSGPPGYNEQFF

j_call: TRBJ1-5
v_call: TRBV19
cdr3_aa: CASSIGGGYQPQHF

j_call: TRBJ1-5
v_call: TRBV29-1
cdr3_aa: CSVTTGGNQPQHF

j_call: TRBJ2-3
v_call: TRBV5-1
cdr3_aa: CASSLAGTGTDTQYF

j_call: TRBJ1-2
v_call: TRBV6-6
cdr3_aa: CASSYSGIDYGYTF

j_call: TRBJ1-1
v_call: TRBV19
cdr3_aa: CASRDRNTEAFF

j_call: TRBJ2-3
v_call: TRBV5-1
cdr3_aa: CASRVQDRGTDTQYF

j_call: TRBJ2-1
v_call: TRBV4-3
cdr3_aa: CASSQDSNSNEQFF

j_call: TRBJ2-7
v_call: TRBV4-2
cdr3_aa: CASSQEGGGPKRKYF

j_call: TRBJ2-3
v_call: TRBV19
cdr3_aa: CASSIGNLQGTDTQYF

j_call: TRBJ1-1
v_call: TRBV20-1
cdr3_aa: CSARRVQSNGEAFF

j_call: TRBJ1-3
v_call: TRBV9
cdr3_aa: CASSPVGGQGGNTIYF

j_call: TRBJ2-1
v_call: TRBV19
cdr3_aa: CASRLAGAGVEQFF

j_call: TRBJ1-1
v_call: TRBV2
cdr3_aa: CASSEGGGIIMNTEAFF

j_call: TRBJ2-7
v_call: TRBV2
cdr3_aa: CASSGDRVPYEQYF